This T cell receptor beta chain was recorded in a study of shared clonotypes between healthy human individuals. Turning to the study itself: For every donor, three CD4 naive, three CD4 memory, two CD8 naive and one CD8 memory plates were used. Regarding the study as a whole: Few donors limited the genetic and exposure-history diversity represented. The naive CD4 repertoires of a few donors were compared, and roughly 5% of clonotypes were shared.

Concerning this clone itself: Its antigen is not identified.

The data were produced by immunoSEQ multiplex PCR, yet TCRdb's version contains in-frame clones alone and is incomplete. The sample lists some 380,000 clones; roughly 96% were seen once. The germline V gene encodes CDR1 MNHEY and CDR2 SMNVEV (reference sequence). The CDR3 runs to 15 residues. After removal of 2 bases from V and 0 bases from J, the junction contained 3 bases not matched to a gene. This rearrangement joins TRBV27 to TRBJ2-7; 8 bases are shared with TRBD2. Source material: memory CD8+ T cells sorted from blood. Subset given: CD45RO+ cells pooled with CCR7-negative TemRA cells. The clonotype originates from a man aged 25 to 40 in good health. CDR3 loop: CASSLIAGYSYEQYF. The CDR3 DNA sequence: TGTGCCAGCAGTTTAATAGCGGGGTACTCCTACGAGCAGTACTTC.